A selection of T cell receptor beta chains follows, all from one sample in a study of beta chain features in type 1 diabetes. Measured with immunoSEQ multiplex PCR; TCRdb has only the in-frame clones, and not every one. Of around 310,000 clones in the sample, approximately 10% were seen once. The sample consisted of naive CD4+ T cells from blood. These receptors originate from a woman between 25 and 40 years old in good health. Both conserved end residues are part of each CDR3. The D gene is left open where the match is weak. Expanded clones are given a class, and other clones once, few, many or no size at all.

clone_size: -; d_call: -; v_call: TRBV6-5; j_call: TRBJ1-1; cdr3_nt: TGTGCCAGCAACAGGGTGCGGAACACTGAAGCTTTCTTT; cdr3_aa: CASNRVRNTEAFF
clone_size: few; d_call: TRBD2; v_call: TRBV28; j_call: TRBJ2-7; cdr3_nt: TGTGCCAGCAGTTTACATAGCGGGGGGAACTCCTACGAGCAGTACTTC; cdr3_aa: CASSLHSGGNSYEQYF
clone_size: -; d_call: TRBD1; v_call: TRBV28; j_call: TRBJ2-5; cdr3_nt: TGTGCCACCAGGGGGTCAAGGGGCAGGGAGACCCAGTACTTC; cdr3_aa: CATRGSRGRETQYF
clone_size: few; d_call: -; v_call: TRBV4-2; j_call: TRBJ1-5; cdr3_nt: TGTGCCAGCAGCCAAGACAGGGGCAATAGCAATCAGCCCCAGCATTTT; cdr3_aa: CASSQDRGNSNQPQHF
clone_size: few; d_call: -; v_call: TRBV5-1; j_call: TRBJ2-7; cdr3_nt: TGCGCCAGCAGGCAGGGGACCTCCTACGAGCAGTACTTC; cdr3_aa: CASRQGTSYEQYF
clone_size: few; d_call: -; v_call: TRBV18; j_call: TRBJ2-7; cdr3_nt: TGTGCCAGCTCACTGGACTCCCGTTCCTACGAGCAGTACTTC; cdr3_aa: CASSLDSRSYEQYF
clone_size: -; d_call: -; v_call: TRBV4-3; j_call: TRBJ2-7; cdr3_nt: TGCGCCAGCAGCCAAGAGTTCTTGTTAGCTGGGGAGCAGTACTTC; cdr3_aa: CASSQEFLLAGEQYF
clone_size: once; d_call: TRBD1; v_call: TRBV6-6; j_call: TRBJ2-7; cdr3_nt: TGTGCCAGCAGTCCAGGGGACAGGATCTACGAGCAGTACTTC; cdr3_aa: CASSPGDRIYEQYF
clone_size: -; d_call: -; v_call: TRBV7-2; j_call: TRBJ2-3; cdr3_nt: TGTGCCAGCAGCTTAGCACGGGGAGCAGATACGCAGTATTTT; cdr3_aa: CASSLARGADTQYF
clone_size: few; d_call: -; v_call: TRBV11-3; j_call: TRBJ1-1; cdr3_nt: TGTGCCAGCAGCAAACAGGGTGGAACTGAAGCTTTCTTT; cdr3_aa: CASSKQGGTEAFF
clone_size: few; d_call: -; v_call: TRBV7-9; j_call: TRBJ2-3; cdr3_nt: TGTGCCAGCAGCTTGTCGGAGACTAGCACAGATACGCAGTATTTT; cdr3_aa: CASSLSETSTDTQYF
clone_size: few; d_call: TRBD2; v_call: TRBV4-3; j_call: TRBJ2-3; cdr3_nt: TGCGCCAGCAGCTTCGGACTAGCGGAGGCGGATACGCAGTATTTT; cdr3_aa: CASSFGLAEADTQYF
clone_size: few; d_call: -; v_call: TRBV7-9; j_call: TRBJ2-2; cdr3_nt: TGTGCCAGCAGCCTTGCCCTGGGGGGGAACACCGGGGAGCTGTTTTTT; cdr3_aa: CASSLALGGNTGELFF
clone_size: few; d_call: -; v_call: TRBV11-2; j_call: TRBJ2-7; cdr3_nt: TGTGCCAGCAGCTTAGGAACCGGGGACGAGCAGTACTTC; cdr3_aa: CASSLGTGDEQYF
clone_size: few; d_call: -; v_call: TRBV2; j_call: TRBJ1-1; cdr3_nt: TGTGCCAGCAGGGACAGCGAGAACACTGAAGCTTTCTTT; cdr3_aa: CASRDSENTEAFF
clone_size: few; d_call: TRBD2; v_call: TRBV6-5; j_call: TRBJ2-1; cdr3_nt: TGTGCCAGCAGTTTAGCGGGAGGAAAAAGCGATGAGCAGTTCTTC; cdr3_aa: CASSLAGGKSDEQFF
clone_size: -; d_call: TRBD1; v_call: TRBV5-1; j_call: TRBJ2-7; cdr3_nt: TGCGCCAGCAGCTCCCCCGGGACAGCAAATTACGAGCAGTACTTC; cdr3_aa: CASSSPGTANYEQYF
clone_size: -; d_call: TRBD1; v_call: TRBV27; j_call: TRBJ1-5; cdr3_nt: TGTGCCAGCAGTTTGGGACAGGGACATCAGCCCCAGCATTTT; cdr3_aa: CASSLGQGHQPQHF
clone_size: few; d_call: TRBD1; v_call: TRBV30; j_call: TRBJ1-1; cdr3_nt: TGTGCCTGGAGCCCAACAGGGGTTACTGAAGCTTTCTTT; cdr3_aa: CAWSPTGVTEAFF
clone_size: few; d_call: -; v_call: TRBV7-8; j_call: TRBJ2-5; cdr3_nt: TGTGCCACCGTCAAGGCAAGGGGAAATTCCGAGTACTTC; cdr3_aa: CATVKARGNSEYF
clone_size: -; d_call: TRBD2; v_call: TRBV7-2; j_call: TRBJ2-1; cdr3_nt: TGTGCCAGCAAACGCGCGGGAGTTTTCAATGAGCAGTTCTTC; cdr3_aa: CASKRAGVFNEQFF
clone_size: -; d_call: -; v_call: TRBV25-1; j_call: TRBJ1-2; cdr3_nt: TGTGCCAGCAGTGAACCCGGGTCGGGGGAGGGCTACACCTTC; cdr3_aa: CASSEPGSGEGYTF
clone_size: -; d_call: -; v_call: TRBV28; j_call: TRBJ2-7; cdr3_nt: TGTGCCAGCAGCCCCCACGGGTTTGGGGAGCAGTACTTC; cdr3_aa: CASSPHGFGEQYF
clone_size: -; d_call: -; v_call: TRBV11-2; j_call: TRBJ2-3; cdr3_nt: TGTGCCAGCACTGCACGGGAAAGCTCAGATACGCAGTATTTT; cdr3_aa: CASTARESSDTQYF
clone_size: -; d_call: -; v_call: TRBV28; j_call: TRBJ2-6; cdr3_nt: TGTGCCAGCAGAAACAGGGCTGGGGCCAACGTCCTGACTTTC; cdr3_aa: CASRNRAGANVLTF
clone_size: few; d_call: -; v_call: TRBV30; j_call: TRBJ2-1; cdr3_nt: TGTGCCTGGTCCTTCCTCGGGGGCGGGAGATCCTACAATGAGCAGTTCTTC; cdr3_aa: CAWSFLGGGRSYNEQFF
clone_size: few; d_call: TRBD2; v_call: TRBV12-5; j_call: TRBJ2-5; cdr3_nt: TGTGCTAGTGGTTTGGCAGAGAGACTAGCGTCACAAGAGACCCAGTACTTC; cdr3_aa: CASGLAERLASQETQYF
clone_size: few; d_call: TRBD2; v_call: TRBV6-5; j_call: TRBJ2-7; cdr3_nt: TGTGCCAGCAGTTACTCGGATAGCGGGCCCTACGAGCAGTACTTC; cdr3_aa: CASSYSDSGPYEQYF
clone_size: -; d_call: -; v_call: TRBV7-6; j_call: TRBJ2-2; cdr3_nt: TGTGCCAGCAGCCCTGAACTCGGGGAGCTGTTTTTT; cdr3_aa: CASSPELGELFF
clone_size: few; d_call: TRBD1; v_call: TRBV29-1; j_call: TRBJ2-7; cdr3_nt: TGCAGCGTTGAATCAGGGACAGGGTACTACGAGCAGTACTTC; cdr3_aa: CSVESGTGYYEQYF
clone_size: -; d_call: -; v_call: TRBV23-1; j_call: TRBJ2-7; cdr3_nt: TGCGCCAGCAGTCAGTCAAATCGACACGACTACGAGCAGTACTTC; cdr3_aa: CASSQSNRHDYEQYF
clone_size: -; d_call: TRBD2; v_call: TRBV28; j_call: TRBJ2-5; cdr3_nt: TGTGCCAGCAGCCCGGGACTAGCGGGAGCGGAGACCCAGTACTTC; cdr3_aa: CASSPGLAGAETQYF
clone_size: few; d_call: -; v_call: TRBV2; j_call: TRBJ2-1; cdr3_nt: TGTGCCAGCAGTGAAGCGAGAACGGAGCTCTACAATGAGCAGTTCTTC; cdr3_aa: CASSEARTELYNEQFF
clone_size: few; d_call: TRBD1; v_call: TRBV5-8; j_call: TRBJ2-5; cdr3_nt: TGTGCCAGCAGGCGACAGGGAGCCCTGAAGACCCAGTACTTC; cdr3_aa: CASRRQGALKTQYF
clone_size: few; d_call: TRBD1; v_call: TRBV6-5; j_call: TRBJ2-5; cdr3_nt: TGTGCCAGCAGTTTAGCTGGGACAGAAGAGACCCAGTACTTC; cdr3_aa: CASSLAGTEETQYF
clone_size: -; d_call: TRBD2; v_call: TRBV28; j_call: TRBJ2-3; cdr3_nt: TGTGCCAGCAGTTTGTGGCTAGCGGGGGTCACAGATACGCAGTATTTT; cdr3_aa: CASSLWLAGVTDTQYF
clone_size: -; d_call: -; v_call: TRBV18; j_call: TRBJ1-2; cdr3_nt: TGTGCCAGCTCACCAATAGGACACCTCGATGGTGGCTACACCTTC; cdr3_aa: CASSPIGHLDGGYTF
clone_size: -; d_call: -; v_call: TRBV27; j_call: TRBJ2-3; cdr3_nt: TGTGCCAGCAGTCCCACTAGGACAGATACGCAGTATTTT; cdr3_aa: CASSPTRTDTQYF
clone_size: -; d_call: -; v_call: TRBV28; j_call: TRBJ2-1; cdr3_nt: TGTGCCAGCCATAACTTCATATCCCAGCAGTTCTTC; cdr3_aa: CASHNFISQQFF
clone_size: -; d_call: TRBD2; v_call: TRBV7-2; j_call: TRBJ2-1; cdr3_nt: TGTGCCAGCAGCGCCCGTGGCACTAGCGGGACCTACAATGAGCAGTTCTTC; cdr3_aa: CASSARGTSGTYNEQFF
clone_size: -; d_call: -; v_call: TRBV6-5; j_call: TRBJ2-3; cdr3_nt: TGTGCCAGCAGTTACTCGACAGTTGCAGATACGCAGTATTTT; cdr3_aa: CASSYSTVADTQYF